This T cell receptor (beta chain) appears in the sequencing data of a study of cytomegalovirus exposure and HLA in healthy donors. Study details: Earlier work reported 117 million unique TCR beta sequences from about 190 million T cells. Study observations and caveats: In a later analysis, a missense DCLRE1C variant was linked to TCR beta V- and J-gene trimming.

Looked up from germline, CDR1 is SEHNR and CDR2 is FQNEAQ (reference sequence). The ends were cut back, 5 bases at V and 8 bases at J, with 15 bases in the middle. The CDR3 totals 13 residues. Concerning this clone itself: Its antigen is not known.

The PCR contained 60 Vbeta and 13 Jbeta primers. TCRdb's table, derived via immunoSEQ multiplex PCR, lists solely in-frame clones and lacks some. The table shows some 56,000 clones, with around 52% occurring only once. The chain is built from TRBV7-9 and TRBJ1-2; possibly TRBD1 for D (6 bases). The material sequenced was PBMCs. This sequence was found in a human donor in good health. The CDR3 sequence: CASSQGGGEGYTF. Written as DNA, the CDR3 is TGTGCCAGCAGCCAAGGGGGAGGGGAGGGCTACACCTTC.